This TCR beta chain appears in the sequencing data of a study of post-analysis software for immune sequencing data. Study details: Both relapsing-remitting and secondary progressive multiple sclerosis featured among the disease courses, as did progressive-relapsing multiple sclerosis.

Included in the TCR beta cDNA libraries were unique molecular identifiers. Around 500,000 cDNA molecules came from about 1 to 10 million T cells. TCRdb re-derived calls from the PCR reads in MiXCR, one entry per CDR3 protein. The profile shows hundreds of thousands of distinct CDR3 sequences, about 50% of them singletons. Only a few counts were recorded for this clonotype. Antigen unknown. The CDR3 loop spans 11 amino acids. Germline lookup yields CDR1 MNHNS and CDR2 SASEGT. V lost 5 bases, J lost 11 bases, and 11 bases lay in between. Broader study findings: Diversity measured as normalized Chao1 was significantly lower in multiple sclerosis patients than in controls. Samples sharing a preparation batch grouped tightly together when assessed by F measure. Five or six TRBV segments, TRBV5-6, TRBV5-1 and TRBV20-1 among them, were found more frequent in patients than controls.

The sample comprised blood. The chain has TRBV6-1 and TRBJ2-3; D is possibly TRBD1 or TRBD2 (5 bases each). The clonotype originates from a girl between 5 and 17 years old with multiple sclerosis. CDR3: CASSLKRGQYF. Here the CDR3 DNA reads TGTGCCAGCAGTCTCAAGAGGGGGCAGTATTTT.